Below, 26 T cell receptor beta chains from the same sample are listed, as sequenced in a study of a mutant IDH1 vaccine in newly diagnosed glioma. Time point denoted: week 11, during vaccination. What each vaccine dose contained was 300 ug of mutant IDH1 20-mer peptide, accompanied by topical imiquimod. For these TCRs, the target antigens are not known. Repertoires were generated with immunoSEQ multiplex PCR, while TCRdb's copy carries only in-frame clones and drops some. This sample has more than 55,000 clones, with approximately 80% found just once. This specimen was PBMCs, taken from a glioma patient whose treatment included an IDH1 peptide vaccine. Every receptor here comes from a man younger than 40 with glioma.

In its sample, this clone was seen once. V gene TRBV19 combines with J gene TRBJ2-2, with D perhaps being TRBD1 or TRBD2 (6 bases each). Trimming stripped 5 bases from V and 3 bases from J, with 16 bases between. The CDR3 loop spans 16 amino acids. Germline loops: CDR1 LNHDA, CDR2 SQIVND (reference sequence). The DNA of the CDR3 is TGTGCCAGTAGTCCCCGGGGGACACCCCACACCGGGGAGCTGTTTTTT. It codes for CASSPRGTPHTGELFF.

This clone was seen more than once but under ten times. This specimen includes other DNA sequences encoding the same CDR3. The chain couples TRBV7-9 to TRBJ2-7; no definite D call. Germline V gene data show CDR1 as SEHNR and CDR2 as FQNEAQ (reference sequence). The V and J ends lost 1 base and 3 bases respectively, with 4 bases between them. The CDR3 length is 12 residues. The CDR3 DNA reads as TGTGCCAGCAGCTTAGGGGTCTACGAGCAGTACTTC. Protein: CASSLGVYEQYF. The full variable domain, its missing parts supplied by reference TRBV7-9 and TRBJ2-7, is DTGVSQNPRHKITKRGQNVTFRCDPISEHNRLYWYRQTLGQGPEFLTYFQNEAQLEKSRLLSDRFSAERPKGSFSTLEIQRTEQGDSAMYLCASSLGVYEQYFGPGTRLTVT.

The genes are TRBV27 and TRBJ1-5, with D unclear. Per germline, CDR1 MNHEY and CDR2 SMNVEV (reference sequence). The CDR3 runs 13 residues. V was cut by 0 bases and J by 2 bases, with 2 bases left in between. CDR3 sequence (DNA): TGTGCCAGCAGTTTATCCGGCAATCAGCCCCAGCATTTT. Amino acid sequence: CASSLSGNQPQHF.

The chain is built from TRBV4-1 and TRBJ1-2; D not resolved. V was cut by 6 bases and J by 0 bases, with 8 bases left in between. The CDR3 contains 13 residues. CDR1 is MGHRA and CDR2 is YSYEKL in the germline V gene. CDR3 amino acids: CASSRTSNYGYTF. Written as DNA, the CDR3 is TGCGCCAGCAGTCGTACGTCTAACTATGGCTACACCTTC.

Of note for this clone: Other nucleotide sequences in the sample specify the same CDR3. The gene calls are TRBV11-2 and TRBJ2-1; D is ambiguous. V shed 1 base and J shed 5 bases, with 3 bases lying between them. Germline CDR1 reads SGHAT; CDR2 reads FQNNGV. The CDR3 runs 12 residues. CDR3 DNA sequence: TGTGCCAGCAGCTTAGGCCACAATGAGCAGTTCTTC. Its translation: CASSLGHNEQFF.

The CDR3 sequence is CASGGAGEQFF. The CDR3 region has the DNA TGTGCCAGCGGCGGGGCGGGAGAGCAGTTCTTC. The chain links TRBV11-1 to TRBJ2-1, with D possibly matching TRBD2 (6 bases). This CDR3 comprises 11 residues. Germline-derived CDR1 and CDR2 are SGHAT and FQDESV (reference sequence). V was shortened by 8 bases and J by 10 bases, with 12 bases between the two germline ends. The variable domain in full, completed from reference TRBV11-1 and TRBJ2-1, reads EAEVAQSPRYKITEKSQAVAFWCDPISGHATLYWYRQILGQGPELLVQFQDESVVDDSQLPKDRFSAERLKGVDSTLKIQPAELGDSAMYLCASGGAGEQFFGPGTRLTVL.

The chain is built from TRBV5-6 and TRBJ1-2; 8 bases match TRBD1. Germline trimming cut 5 bases from V and 5 bases from J; bases unmatched to any gene: 5. Germline loops: CDR1 SGHDT, CDR2 YYEEEE. CDR3 length: 13 residues. CDR3 region: CASRLGQEYGYTF. DNA of the CDR3: TGTGCCAGCAGACTGGGACAGGAGTATGGCTACACCTTC.

The rearrangement uses TRBV7-9 and TRBJ1-2; D gene ambiguous. Germline CDR1 SEHNR, CDR2 FQNEAQ (reference sequence). V lost 5 bases and J lost 2, with 6 bases in between. The CDR3 runs to 12 residues. This chain's CDR3 is CASSDTNYGYTF. Here the CDR3 DNA reads TGTGCCAGCAGCGACACCAACTATGGCTACACCTTC.

The chain is built from TRBV6-1 and TRBJ2-7; D unclear. Germline lookup yields CDR1 MNHNS and CDR2 SASEGT. The CDR3 has 13 amino acids. V was pared by 7 bases and J by 0 bases, with 10 bases between. The CDR3, as DNA: TGTGCCAGCACGTCCCGGAGCTCCTACGAGCAGTACTTC. Translation: CASTSRSSYEQYF.

The chain combines TRBV7-9 with TRBJ2-3; D not resolved. The V and J ends lost 3 bases and 2 bases respectively, with 9 bases between them. CDR1 is SEHNR and CDR2 is FQNEAQ in the germline V gene (reference sequence). The CDR3 consists of 14 residues. In DNA, the CDR3 is TGTGCCAGCAGCTTCTCGCGGATCACAGATACGCAGTATTTT. It yields the protein CASSFSRITDTQYF.

The chain joins TRBV28 to TRBJ1-2, with a tentative D call TRBD1 (6 bases). The CDR3 is made up of 15 amino acids. V gave up 2 bases and J gave up 8 bases, with 18 bases separating them. Germline V lookup: CDR1 MDHEN, CDR2 SYDVKM. CDR3 protein: CASSLTAGALGGYTF. The CDR3, as DNA: TGTGCCAGCAGTTTAACCGCAGGGGCCTTAGGGGGCTACACCTTC.

Points on this clone: Its ends do not fully match the called genes, so a read error is possible. Distinct nucleotide sequences in the sample also encode this CDR3. The chain joins TRBV6-1 to TRBJ2-7; the match to TRBD1 covers 9 bases. Germline CDR1 is MNHNS and CDR2 is SASEGT. The CDR3 is 17 amino acids. The CDR3 here is CASSEPIFDRGSYEQYF. The CDR3 DNA sequence: TGTGCCAGCAGTGAACCGATCTTTGACAGGGGGTCCTATGAGCAGTACTTC.

The count of this clone is one. The chain joins TRBV9 to TRBJ1-2; 7 bases line up with TRBD1. Germline-derived CDR1 and CDR2 are SGDLS and YYNGEE. The CDR3 sequence is 13 residues long. Trimming at V came to 3 bases and at J to 4 bases, leaving 3 bases not matched to a gene. The CDR3 spells CASSAPGGYGYTF. CDR3 nucleotide sequence: TGTGCCAGCAGCGCCCCAGGGGGCTATGGCTACACCTTC. Full variable domain (rest looked up from reference TRBV9 and TRBJ1-2): DSGVTQTPKHLITATGQRVTLRCSPRSGDLSVYWYQQSLDQGLQFLIQYYNGEERAKGNILERFSAQQFPDLHSELNLSSLELGDSALYFCASSAPGGYGYTFGSGTRLTVV.

This chain uses TRBV30 with TRBJ1-1; D not resolved. Trimming took 4 bases from V and 2 from J, leaving 14 bases between them. The CDR3 contains 14 residues. From germline, CDR1 is GTSNPN and CDR2 SVGIG (reference sequence). This chain's CDR3 is CAWNPRELNTEAFF. The CDR3 DNA follows: TGTGCCTGGAATCCCCGGGAGCTTAACACTGAAGCTTTCTTT.

Remarks on this clone: The same CDR3 is also encoded by other DNA sequences in this sample. The chain carries TRBV20-1 and TRBJ2-1; no reliable D call. The V gene's germline CDR1 is DFQATT and CDR2 SNEGSKA (reference sequence). CDR3 length: 11 residues. V dropped 6 bases and J dropped 9 bases, with 12 bases sitting between them. CDR3 sequence reads: CSAPAAGEQFF. The CDR3 DNA sequence: TGCAGTGCCCCGGCGGCAGGTGAGCAGTTCTTC.

This chain uses TRBV7-9 with TRBJ2-3; D is ambiguous. The CDR3 runs to 12 residues. V was clipped by 2 bases and J by 2 bases, with 2 bases between them. CDR1 is SEHNR and CDR2 is FQNEAQ in the germline V gene (reference sequence). CDR3 region: CASSLITDTQYF. In nucleotides, the CDR3 is TGTGCCAGCAGCTTAATCACAGATACGCAGTATTTT.

The rearrangement links TRBV10-2 to TRBJ2-5; 14 bases line up with TRBD2. This CDR3 spans 19 amino acids. V was clipped by 5 bases and J by 0 bases; unmatched bases: 11. The germline gives CDR1 WSHSY, CDR2 SAAADI. Written as DNA, the CDR3 is TGCGCCAGCAGTACCCTCGGGACTAGCGGGGGCGTGTACCAAGAGACCCAGTACTTC. It translates to CASSTLGTSGGVYQETQYF.

The rearrangement joins TRBV20-1 to TRBJ2-1; 8 bases are a match to TRBD1. Germline V gives CDR1 DFQATT, CDR2 SNEGSKA (reference sequence). The CDR3 contains 11 residues. The CDR3 reads CTGQAHNEQFF. The CDR3, as DNA: TGCACGGGACAGGCCCACAATGAGCAGTTCTTC.

The sample holds a few counts of this clone. The chain has TRBV5-1 and TRBJ1-1; D gene uncertain. Germline-derived CDR1 and CDR2 are SGHRS and YFSETQ. The CDR3 totals 13 residues. The V end lost 4 bases, the J end lost 1 base, and 8 bases lay between the germline ends. CDR3 loop: CASSPQTNTEAFF. The CDR3 region has the DNA TGCGCCAGCAGCCCCCAGACGAACACTGAAGCTTTCTTT.

With regard to this clone: This CDR3 is also generated by other DNA sequences in the sample. This chain links TRBV7-9 with TRBJ1-2; no clear D. This CDR3 is 14 amino acids long. V lost 1 base, J lost 2 bases, and 8 bases lay in between. Germline V CDR1 and CDR2: SEHNR, FQNEAQ (reference sequence). As DNA, the CDR3 is TGTGCCAGCAGCTTAGGGACGGGAAACTATGGCTACACCTTC. Its protein product is CASSLGTGNYGYTF. Using reference TRBV7-9 and TRBJ1-2 for the parts outside the CDR3, the full variable domain is DTGVSQNPRHKITKRGQNVTFRCDPISEHNRLYWYRQTLGQGPEFLTYFQNEAQLEKSRLLSDRFSAERPKGSFSTLEIQRTEQGDSAMYLCASSLGTGNYGYTFGSGTRLTVV.

The genes are TRBV30 and TRBJ1-2; 9 bases are shared with TRBD1. V lost 0 bases and J lost 7; bases outside the gene matches: 9. Germline V gene lookup returns CDR1 GTSNPN and CDR2 SVGIG (reference sequence). CDR3 length: 15 residues. Here the CDR3 reads CAWSVFTGGAGGYTF. As DNA, the CDR3 is TGTGCCTGGAGTGTATTCACAGGGGGCGCGGGTGGCTACACCTTC.

This clone was observed a few times. The chain carries TRBV12-5 and TRBJ1-1; D not certain. The CDR3 runs to 16 residues. Per the germline V gene, CDR1 is LGHNT and CDR2 is FRNRAP. V lost 0 bases to trimming and J lost 1 base, with 12 bases between them. CDR3 in DNA: TGTGCTAGTGGTTTGGTACACGGGGAGGCGAACACTGAAGCTTTCTTT. Its protein is CASGLVHGEANTEAFF.

V usage is TRBV19 and J usage is TRBJ1-1, with TRBD1 matching over 7 bases. Trimming at V came to 3 bases and at J to 10 bases, leaving 8 bases not matched to a gene. This CDR3 has 13 amino acids. The germline V gene has CDR1 LNHDA and CDR2 SQIVND (reference sequence). The DNA of the CDR3 is TGTGCCAGTAGTATCGACCGACAGGGACCAGCTTTCTTT. It is translated as CASSIDRQGPAFF.

The gene calls are TRBV28 and TRBJ2-7, with D perhaps matching TRBD1 or TRBD2 (7 bases each). Germline V gene lookup returns CDR1 MDHEN and CDR2 SYDVKM. This CDR3 is 16 amino acids long. Trimming took off 5 bases at V and 2 bases at J, with 19 bases between the two ends. The CDR3 reads CASSPPAAGGAYEQYF. CDR3 bases: TGTGCCAGCAGTCCCCCGGCCGCAGGGGGGGCCTACGAGCAGTACTTC. Supplemented by reference TRBV28 and TRBJ2-7, the full variable domain reads DVKVTQSSRYLVKRTGEKVFLECVQDMDHENMFWYRQDPGLGLRLIYFSYDVKMKEKGDIPEGYSVSREKKERFSLILESASTNQTSMYLCASSPPAAGGAYEQYFGPGTRLTVT.

This clone was counted a few times. The rearrangement links TRBV30 to TRBJ2-1; no reliable D call. Trimming left V 2 bases short and J 9 bases short, with 14 bases between. Germline assignment: CDR1 GTSNPN and CDR2 SVGIG (reference sequence). This CDR3 is built from 13 residues. CDR3 in DNA: TGTGCCTGGAGTAGTCAGGAGTTCGGTGAGCAGTTCTTC. It is translated as CAWSSQEFGEQFF. The variable domain in full, with the rest retrieved from reference TRBV30 and TRBJ2-1, is SQTIHQWPATLVQPVGSPLSLECTVEGTSNPNLYWYRQAAGRGLQLLFYSVGIGQISSEVPQNLSASRPQDRQFILSSKKLLLSDSGFYLCAWSSQEFGEQFFGPGTRLTVL.

The chain employs TRBV5-5 and TRBJ1-1; no definite D call. V lost 3 bases and J lost 0, with 9 bases in between. This CDR3 has 14 residues. Germline V gene lookup returns CDR1 SGHKS and CDR2 YYEKEE (reference sequence). The CDR3 bases are TGTGCCAGCAGCTCGAAGTCCATGAACACTGAAGCTTTCTTT. Residues: CASSSKSMNTEAFF. Drawing the rest from reference TRBV5-5 and TRBJ1-1, the complete variable domain is DAGVTQSPTHLIKTRGQQVTLRCSPISGHKSVSWYQQVLGQGPQFIFQYYEKEERGRGNFPDRFSARQFPNYSSELNVNALLLGDSALYLCASSSKSMNTEAFFGQGTRLTVV.